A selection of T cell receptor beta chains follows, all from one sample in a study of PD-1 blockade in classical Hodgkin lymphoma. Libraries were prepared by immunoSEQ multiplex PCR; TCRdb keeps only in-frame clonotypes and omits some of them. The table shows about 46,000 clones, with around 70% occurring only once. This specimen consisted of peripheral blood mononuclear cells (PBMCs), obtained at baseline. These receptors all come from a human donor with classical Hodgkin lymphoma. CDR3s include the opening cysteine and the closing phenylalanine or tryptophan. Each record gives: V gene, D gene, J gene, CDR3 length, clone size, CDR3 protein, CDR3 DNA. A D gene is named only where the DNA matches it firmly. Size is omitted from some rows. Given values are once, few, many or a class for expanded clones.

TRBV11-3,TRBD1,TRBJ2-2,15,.,CASRIIQGDTGELFF,TGTGCCAGCAGAATAATACAGGGGGACACCGGGGAGCTGTTTTTT
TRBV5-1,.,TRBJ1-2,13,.,CASRREANYGYTF,TGCGCCAGCAGGAGGGAGGCTAACTATGGCTACACCTTC
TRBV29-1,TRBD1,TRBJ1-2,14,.,CSVDTGTGGSGYTF,TGCAGCGTTGACACCGGGACAGGGGGCAGTGGCTACACCTTC
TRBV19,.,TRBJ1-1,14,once,CASSMWGGATEAFF,TGTGCCAGTAGTATGTGGGGGGGGGCGACTGAAGCTTTCTTT
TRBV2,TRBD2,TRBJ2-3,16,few,CASSRLAGGGTDTQYF,TGTGCCAGCAGTCGACTAGCGGGGGGAGGCACAGATACGCAGTATTTT
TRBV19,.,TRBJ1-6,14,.,CASRALPTTSPLHF,TGTGCCAGTAGAGCGCTTCCGACTACGTCACCCCTCCACTTT
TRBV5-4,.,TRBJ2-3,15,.,CASSLASDSTDTQYF,TGTGCCAGCAGCTTGGCTAGCGACAGCACAGATACGCAGTATTTT
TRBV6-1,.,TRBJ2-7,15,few,CASSEMAATSYEQYF,TGTGCCAGCAGTGAGATGGCGGCCACGTCCTACGAGCAGTACTTC
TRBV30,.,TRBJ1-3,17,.,CAWDAGRTALRGNTIYF,TGTGCCTGGGACGCGGGACGCACCGCCTTGAGAGGAAACACCATATATTTT
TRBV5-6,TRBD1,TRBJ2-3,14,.,CASSSSTGTDTQYF,TGTGCCAGCAGCTCCTCGACAGGGACAGATACGCAGTATTTT
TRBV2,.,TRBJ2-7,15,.,CATKGGRGPAYEQYF,TGTGCCACCAAAGGGGGCCGGGGGCCCGCCTACGAGCAGTACTTC
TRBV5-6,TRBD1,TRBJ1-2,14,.,CASRPGDRSYGYTF,TGTGCCAGCAGACCGGGGGACAGGAGCTATGGCTACACCTTC
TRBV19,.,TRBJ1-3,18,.,CASSIRDTYLIAGNTIYF,TGTGCCAGTAGTATAAGGGACACCTACCTCATTGCCGGAAACACCATATATTTT
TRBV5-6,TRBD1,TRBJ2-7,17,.,CASSLMRGQGKAYEQYF,TGTGCCAGCAGCTTGATGCGGGGACAGGGAAAGGCCTACGAGCAGTACTTC
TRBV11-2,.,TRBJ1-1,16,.,CASSPDKYGGFAEAFF,TGTGCCAGCAGCCCGGACAAATACGGGGGTTTCGCTGAAGCTTTCTTT
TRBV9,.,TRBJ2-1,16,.,CASSVEPVVPYNEQFF,TGTGCCAGCAGCGTAGAGCCAGTCGTCCCCTACAATGAGCAGTTCTTC
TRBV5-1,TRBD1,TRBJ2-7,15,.,CASSLEGTGGHEQYF,TGCGCCAGCAGCTTGGAAGGGACAGGGGGACACGAGCAGTACTTC
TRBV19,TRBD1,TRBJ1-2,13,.,CASSTGDRSGYTF,TGTGCCAGTAGTACAGGGGACAGGAGTGGCTACACCTTC
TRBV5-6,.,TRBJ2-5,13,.,CASSQDAWETQYF,TGTGCCAGCAGTCAGGACGCCTGGGAGACCCAGTACTTC
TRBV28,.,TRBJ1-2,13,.,CASSLRPTYGYTF,TGTGCCAGCAGTTTACGCCCGACCTATGGCTACACCTTC
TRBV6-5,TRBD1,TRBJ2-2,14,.,CASSPQTGAGELFF,TGTGCCAGCAGCCCACAAACAGGGGCCGGGGAGCTGTTTTTT
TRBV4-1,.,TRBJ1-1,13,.,CASSQEGFTEAFF,TGCGCCAGCAGCCAGGAAGGTTTCACTGAAGCTTTCTTT
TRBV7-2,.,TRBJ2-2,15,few,CASSLVVLLTGELFF,TGTGCCAGCAGCTTAGTGGTGCTTCTAACCGGGGAGCTGTTTTTT
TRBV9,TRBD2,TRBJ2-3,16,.,CASSEPSAGGPDTQYF,TGTGCCAGCAGTGAGCCATCGGCGGGAGGGCCAGATACGCAGTATTTT
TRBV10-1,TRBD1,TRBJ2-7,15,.,CASSESGQGVYEQYF,TGCGCCAGCAGTGAGTCGGGACAGGGGGTCTACGAGCAGTACTTC
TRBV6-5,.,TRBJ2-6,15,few,CASSAMRAGANVLTF,TGTGCCAGCAGTGCAATGCGGGCTGGGGCCAACGTCCTGACTTTC
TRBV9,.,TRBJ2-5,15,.,CASSVAGTDQETQYF,TGTGCCAGCAGCGTAGCCGGGACGGACCAAGAGACCCAGTACTTC
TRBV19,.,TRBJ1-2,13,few,CASFGRAKGGYTF,TGTGCCAGTTTCGGCAGGGCTAAGGGTGGCTACACCTTC
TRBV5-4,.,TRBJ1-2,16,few,CASSLAGGGAYYGYTF,TGTGCCAGCAGCTTGGCCGGTGGGGGGGCCTACTATGGCTACACCTTC
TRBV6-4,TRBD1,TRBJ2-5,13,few,CASSAQGGETQYF,TGTGCCAGCAGTGCACAGGGGGGAGAGACCCAGTACTTC
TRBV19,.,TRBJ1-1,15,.,CASSPGLTGATEAFF,TGTGCCAGTAGTCCGGGCCTGACAGGCGCCACTGAAGCTTTCTTT
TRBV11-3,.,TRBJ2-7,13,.,CASGRDAGYEQYF,TGTGCCAGCGGCCGGGACGCAGGTTACGAGCAGTACTTC
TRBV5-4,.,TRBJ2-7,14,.,CASSLETVPLQQYF,TGTGCCAGCAGCTTGGAGACAGTGCCCCTGCAGCAGTACTTC
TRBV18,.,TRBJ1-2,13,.,CASSREQNYGYTF,TGTGCCAGCTCACGGGAACAGAACTATGGCTACACCTTC
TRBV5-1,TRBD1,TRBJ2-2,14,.,CASSLQGTAGELFF,TGCGCCAGCAGCTTACAGGGGACCGCCGGGGAGCTGTTTTTT
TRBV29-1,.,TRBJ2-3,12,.,CSVDAGTDTQYF,TGCAGCGTTGACGCCGGCACAGATACGCAGTATTTT
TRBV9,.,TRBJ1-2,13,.,CASSEQTDYGYTF,TGTGCCAGCAGCGAACAAACCGACTATGGCTACACCTTC
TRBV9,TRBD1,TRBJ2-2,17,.,CASSLTPGQGTPGELFF,TGTGCCAGCAGCTTAACCCCGGGACAGGGAACCCCCGGGGAGCTGTTTTTT
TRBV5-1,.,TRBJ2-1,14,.,CASSLVRGPNEQFF,TGCGCCAGCAGCTTAGTTCGGGGACCCAATGAGCAGTTCTTC
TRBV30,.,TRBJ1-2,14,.,CAWSRTDSNYGYTF,TGTGCCTGGAGCCGGACCGATTCTAACTATGGCTACACCTTC
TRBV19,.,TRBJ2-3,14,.,CASSINGASDTQYF,TGTGCCAGTAGTATTAATGGGGCTTCAGATACGCAGTATTTT